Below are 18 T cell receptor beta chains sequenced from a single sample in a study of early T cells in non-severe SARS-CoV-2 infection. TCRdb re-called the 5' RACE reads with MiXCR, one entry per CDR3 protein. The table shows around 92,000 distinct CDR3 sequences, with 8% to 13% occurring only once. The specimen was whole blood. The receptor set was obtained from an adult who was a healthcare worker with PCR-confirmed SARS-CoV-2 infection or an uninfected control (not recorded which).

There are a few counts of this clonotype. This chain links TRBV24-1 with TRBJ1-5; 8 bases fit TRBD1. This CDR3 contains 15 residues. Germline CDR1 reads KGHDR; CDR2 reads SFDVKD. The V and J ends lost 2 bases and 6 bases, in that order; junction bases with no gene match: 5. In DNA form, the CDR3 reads TGTGCCACCAGTGATTCGATGACAGGGGTTCAGCCCCAGCATTTT. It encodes CATSDSMTGVQPQHF.

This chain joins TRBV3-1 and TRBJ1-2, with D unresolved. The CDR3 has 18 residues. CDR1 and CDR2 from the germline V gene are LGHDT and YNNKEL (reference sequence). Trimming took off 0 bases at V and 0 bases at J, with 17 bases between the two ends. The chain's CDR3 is CASSQEAVRGYANYGYTF. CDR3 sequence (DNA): TGTGCCAGCAGCCAAGAAGCTGTTCGGGGATACGCTAACTATGGCTACACCTTC.

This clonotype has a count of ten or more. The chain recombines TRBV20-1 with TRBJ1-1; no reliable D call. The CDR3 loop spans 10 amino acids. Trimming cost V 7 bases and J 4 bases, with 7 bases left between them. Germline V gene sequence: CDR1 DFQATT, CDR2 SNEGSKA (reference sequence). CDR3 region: CSVSVTEAFF. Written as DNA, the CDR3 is TGCAGTGTAAGCGTCACTGAAGCTTTCTTT.

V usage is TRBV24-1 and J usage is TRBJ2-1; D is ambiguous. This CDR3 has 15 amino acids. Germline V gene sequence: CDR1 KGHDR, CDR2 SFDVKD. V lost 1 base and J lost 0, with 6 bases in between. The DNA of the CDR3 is TGTGCCACCAGTGATTTCGAGAGCTCCTACAATGAGCAGTTCTTC. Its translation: CATSDFESSYNEQFF.

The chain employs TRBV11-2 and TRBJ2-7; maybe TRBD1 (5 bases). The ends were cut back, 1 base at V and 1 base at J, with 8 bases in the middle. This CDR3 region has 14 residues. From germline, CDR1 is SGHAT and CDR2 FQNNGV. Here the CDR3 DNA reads TGTGCCAGCAGCTTAGTTCAGGGTTCCTACGAGCAGTACTTC. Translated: CASSLVQGSYEQYF.

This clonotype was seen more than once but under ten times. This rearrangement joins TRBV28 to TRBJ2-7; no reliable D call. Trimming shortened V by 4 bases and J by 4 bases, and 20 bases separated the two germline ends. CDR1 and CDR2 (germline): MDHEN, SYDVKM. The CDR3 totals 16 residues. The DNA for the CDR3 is TGTGCCAGCAGTTCTGGCGGCGCCCCTTCCCCGTACGAGCAGTACTTC. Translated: CASSSGGAPSPYEQYF.

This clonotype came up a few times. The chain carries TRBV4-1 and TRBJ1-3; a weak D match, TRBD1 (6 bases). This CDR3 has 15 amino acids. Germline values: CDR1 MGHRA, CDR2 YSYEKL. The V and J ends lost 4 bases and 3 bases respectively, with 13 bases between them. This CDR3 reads CASSLQDSYGNTIYF. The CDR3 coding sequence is TGCGCCAGCAGCCTCCAGGACAGCTATGGAAACACCATATATTTT.

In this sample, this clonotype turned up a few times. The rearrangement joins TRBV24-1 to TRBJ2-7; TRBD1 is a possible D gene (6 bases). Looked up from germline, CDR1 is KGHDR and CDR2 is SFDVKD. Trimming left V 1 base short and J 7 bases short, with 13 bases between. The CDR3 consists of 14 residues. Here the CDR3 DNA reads TGTGCCACCAGTGATTTTGGGGGCCTCTCGGAGCAGTACTTC. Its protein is CATSDFGGLSEQYF.

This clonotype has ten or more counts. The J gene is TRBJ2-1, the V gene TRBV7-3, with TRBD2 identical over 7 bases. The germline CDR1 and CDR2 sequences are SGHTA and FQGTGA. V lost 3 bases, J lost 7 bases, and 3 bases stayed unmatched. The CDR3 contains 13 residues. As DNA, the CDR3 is TGTGCCAGCAGCTTTACTAGCGAGAATGAGCAGTTCTTC. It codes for CASSFTSENEQFF.

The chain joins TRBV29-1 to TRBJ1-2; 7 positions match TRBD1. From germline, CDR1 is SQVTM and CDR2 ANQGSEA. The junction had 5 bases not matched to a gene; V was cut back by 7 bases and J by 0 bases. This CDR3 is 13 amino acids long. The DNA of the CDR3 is TGCAGCGCCCCAGGGGGAGCTAACTATGGCTACACCTTC. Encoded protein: CSAPGGANYGYTF.

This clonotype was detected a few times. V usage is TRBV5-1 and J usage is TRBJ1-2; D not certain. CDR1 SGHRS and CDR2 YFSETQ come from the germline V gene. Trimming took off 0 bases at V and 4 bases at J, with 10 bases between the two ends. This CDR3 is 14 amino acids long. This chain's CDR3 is CASSLAGVGYGYTF. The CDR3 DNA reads TGCGCCAGCAGCTTGGCTGGGGTTGGCTATGGCTACACCTTC.

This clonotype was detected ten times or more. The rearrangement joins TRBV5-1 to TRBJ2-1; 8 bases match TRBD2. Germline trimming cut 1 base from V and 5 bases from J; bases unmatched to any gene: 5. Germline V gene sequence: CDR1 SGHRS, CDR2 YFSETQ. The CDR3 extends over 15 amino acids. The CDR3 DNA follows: TGCGCCAGCAGCTTGTTACTAGCGGCTAACAATGAGCAGTTCTTC. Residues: CASSLLLAANNEQFF. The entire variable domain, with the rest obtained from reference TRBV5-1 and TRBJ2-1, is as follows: KAGVTQTPRYLIKTRGQQVTLSCSPISGHRSVSWYQQTPGQGLQFLFEYFSETQRNKGNFPGRFSGRQFSNSRSEMNVSTLELGDSALYLCASSLLLAANNEQFFGPGTRLTVL.

CDR3 amino acids: CATSRTVLATDTQYF. The CDR3 DNA reads TGTGCCACCAGCAGGACAGTCTTGGCCACAGATACGCAGTATTTT. The chain couples TRBV15 to TRBJ2-3, with D perhaps TRBD1 (5 bases). In germline, CDR1 is LNHNV, CDR2 YYDKDF (reference sequence). The CDR3 loop spans 15 amino acids. Trimming pared 3 bases from V and 2 bases from J, leaving 12 bases between. The full variable domain, with the rest looked up from reference TRBV15 and TRBJ2-3, is DAMVIQNPRYQVTQFGKPVTLSCSQTLNHNVMYWYQQKSSQAPKLLFHYYDKDFNNEADTPDNFQSRRPNTSFCFLDIRSPGLGDTAMYLCATSRTVLATDTQYFGPGTRLTVL.

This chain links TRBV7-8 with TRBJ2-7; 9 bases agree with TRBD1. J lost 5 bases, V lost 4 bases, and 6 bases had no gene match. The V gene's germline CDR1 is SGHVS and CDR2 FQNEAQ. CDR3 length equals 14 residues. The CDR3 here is CASSSRDRAHEQYF. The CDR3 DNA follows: TGTGCCAGCAGCTCCCGGGACAGGGCCCACGAGCAGTACTTC.

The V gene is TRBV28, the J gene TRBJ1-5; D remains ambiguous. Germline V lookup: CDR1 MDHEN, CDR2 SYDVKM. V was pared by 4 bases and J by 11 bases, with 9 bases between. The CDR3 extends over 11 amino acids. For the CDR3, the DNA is TGTGCCAGCAGTTCAAGTTGGTCCCAGCATTTT. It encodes CASSSSWSQHF.

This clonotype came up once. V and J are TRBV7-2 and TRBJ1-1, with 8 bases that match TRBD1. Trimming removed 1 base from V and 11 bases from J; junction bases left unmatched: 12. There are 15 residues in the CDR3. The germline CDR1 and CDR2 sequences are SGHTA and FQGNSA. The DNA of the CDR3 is TGTGCCAGCAGCTTAGAAGCCTGGAGGGACAGGAAGGCTTTCTTT. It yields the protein CASSLEAWRDRKAFF.

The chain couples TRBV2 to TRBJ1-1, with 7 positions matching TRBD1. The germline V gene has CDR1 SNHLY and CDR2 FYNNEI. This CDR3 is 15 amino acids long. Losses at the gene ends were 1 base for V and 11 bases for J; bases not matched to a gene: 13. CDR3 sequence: CASSEGSAEGGKAFF. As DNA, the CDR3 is TGTGCCAGCAGTGAAGGGTCCGCGGAAGGGGGCAAGGCTTTCTTT.

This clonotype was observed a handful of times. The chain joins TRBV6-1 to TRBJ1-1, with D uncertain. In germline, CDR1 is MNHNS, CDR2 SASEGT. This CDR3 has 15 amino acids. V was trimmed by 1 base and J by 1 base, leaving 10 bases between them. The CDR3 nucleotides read TGTGCCAGCAGTGAAGTTGACGGCCAGAACACTGAAGCTTTCTTT. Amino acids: CASSEVDGQNTEAFF.